These T cell receptor beta chains were read from a single sample in a study of T cell changes during pregnancy in multiple sclerosis. Clones were sequenced by immunoSEQ multiplex PCR, and TCRdb holds only the in-frame ones, with some missing. Altogether around 72,000 clones are present, 90% to 95% being singletons, with the ten largest covering under 0.9%. Sequencing was performed on peripheral blood, taken in the third trimester of pregnancy. The source of these receptors is a female donor in good health, enrolled as a control in a pregnancy study. CDR3s include the opening cysteine and the closing phenylalanine or tryptophan. The D gene is left open where the match is weak. A clone size is listed for some rows: how often the clone was seen (once, few, many), or a class if it is expanded.

J gene	D gene	clone size	V gene	CDR3 DNA	CDR3 protein
TRBJ1-2	TRBD1	once	TRBV5-6	TGTGCCAGCAGCCCTGACAGGGGGAACAGTGGCTACACCTTC	CASSPDRGNSGYTF
TRBJ2-7	.	.	TRBV7-6	TGTGCCAGCAGCTCGCTAGACGGTGCCTACGAGCAGTACTTC	CASSSLDGAYEQYF
TRBJ2-3	.	.	TRBV7-9	TGTGCCAGCAGCTATACCAGGGGTCGCACAGATACGCAGTATTTT	CASSYTRGRTDTQYF
TRBJ2-1	TRBD2	.	TRBV7-9	TGTGCCAGCAGCTTAGGACTAGCGGGAGGAGGTGAGCAGTTCTTC	CASSLGLAGGGEQFF
TRBJ2-3	TRBD1	.	TRBV27	TGTGCCAGCAGTTTGGACAGGGGTCCAGATACGCAGTATTTT	CASSLDRGPDTQYF
TRBJ2-2	TRBD1	few	TRBV7-7	TGTGCTAGCAGCTCCCGACAGGGGGCGGAGGGGGACACCGGGGAGCTGTTTTTT	CASSSRQGAEGDTGELFF
TRBJ1-6	.	.	TRBV18	TGTGCCAGCTCACCAGGTCGGGGTTCACCCCTCCACTTT	CASSPGRGSPLHF
TRBJ1-1	.	.	TRBV5-1	TGCGCCAGCAGCTTGGCTGGAGGATCGGCTTTCTTT	CASSLAGGSAFF
TRBJ1-1	TRBD1	.	TRBV2	TGTGCCAGCAGCCAAGCGACAGGGGGCGCGGGCACTGAAGCTTTCTTT	CASSQATGGAGTEAFF
TRBJ2-5	TRBD2	.	TRBV27	TGTGCCAGCAGCGACTGGGCTAGCGGGACCTTCCAAGAGACCCAGTACTTC	CASSDWASGTFQETQYF
TRBJ1-4	.	.	TRBV6-1	TGTGCCAGCAGTCGGACAGCAACTAATGAAAAACTGTTTTTT	CASSRTATNEKLFF
TRBJ1-1	.	.	TRBV10-2	TGCGCCAGCAGTGAGTCAGTCAGTATGAACACTGAAGCTTTCTTT	CASSESVSMNTEAFF
TRBJ2-1	.	.	TRBV5-1	TGCGCCAGCAGCCCCGGAGGCACCCCTCAGGAGCAGTTCTTC	CASSPGGTPQEQFF
TRBJ1-6	TRBD1	.	TRBV30	TGTGCCTCTGGACAGGACTATAATTCACCCCTCCACTTT	CASGQDYNSPLHF
TRBJ1-4	TRBD1	.	TRBV19	TGTGCCAGTAGTAGCCTCAGGGGGCGCGATGAAAAACTGTTTTTT	CASSSLRGRDEKLFF
TRBJ2-1	.	.	TRBV4-1	TGCGCCAGCAGCCAAGCCCCCGCTAGAGATTACGAGCAGTTCTTC	CASSQAPARDYEQFF
TRBJ1-1	.	.	TRBV25-1	TGTGCCAGCAGTGAATTCGGGACTACAGGTTCAGCTTTCTTT	CASSEFGTTGSAFF
TRBJ2-5	TRBD2	.	TRBV6-5	TGTGCCAGCAGCCGTACTAGCGGGAGGTCAGAGACCCAGTACTTC	CASSRTSGRSETQYF
TRBJ1-4	.	.	TRBV28	TGTGCCAGCAGAGCCGAGACAGGTTTTAATGAAAAACTGTTTTTT	CASRAETGFNEKLFF
TRBJ2-2	TRBD2	.	TRBV6-4	TGTGCCAGCAGTGACCTAGCGGGAGCCGGGGAGCTGTTTTTT	CASSDLAGAGELFF
TRBJ2-7	.	.	TRBV19	TGTGCCAGTAGTCCTATCCAGGGTGGTGGCGAGCAGTACTTC	CASSPIQGGGEQYF
TRBJ2-3	TRBD1	.	TRBV5-6	TGTGCCAGCAGCTTGGGAGGGGGCCCCTATAGCACAGATACGCAGTATTTT	CASSLGGGPYSTDTQYF
TRBJ1-1	.	.	TRBV6-4	TGTGCCAGCAGGCCGCGGGGGGGCGCGATAAACACTGAAGCTTTCTTT	CASRPRGGAINTEAFF
TRBJ2-1	TRBD2	.	TRBV30	TGTGCCTGGACCGGACTAGCGGGAGGGCCGGGCAATGAGCAGTTCTTC	CAWTGLAGGPGNEQFF
TRBJ1-2	.	.	TRBV5-1	TGCGCCAGCAGCAGGGACGGGAGATATGGCTACACCTTC	CASSRDGRYGYTF
TRBJ2-4	.	.	TRBV6-5	TGTGCCAGCACCTCGGGGTCAGCCAAAAACATTCAGTACTTC	CASTSGSAKNIQYF
TRBJ2-2	.	.	TRBV14	TGTGCCAGCAGCCTTAACAGGGACACCGGGGAGCTGTTTTTT	CASSLNRDTGELFF
TRBJ2-2	TRBD1	.	TRBV27	TGTGCCAGCAGTTTACGGGGACAGGGCGGCGGGGAGCTGTTTTTT	CASSLRGQGGGELFF
TRBJ2-2	TRBD1	.	TRBV12-5	TGTGCTAGTGGTTTGGTAGGGGACAGGTCGAACACCGGGGAGCTGTTTTTT	CASGLVGDRSNTGELFF
TRBJ2-1	TRBD2	.	TRBV9	TGTGCCAGCAGCGTTGGCGGGAGTTGGGGGAATGAGCAGTTCTTC	CASSVGGSWGNEQFF
TRBJ2-3	TRBD2	.	TRBV30	TGTGCCTGGAGTATGGGACTAGCGGGAGGGCCAGATACGCAGTATTTT	CAWSMGLAGGPDTQYF
TRBJ1-1	TRBD1	.	TRBV9	TGTGCCAGCAGCCGGGACAGGCGGACAGGGAGGGCGAACACTGAAGCTTTCTTT	CASSRDRRTGRANTEAFF
TRBJ2-5	.	.	TRBV5-1	TGCGCCAGCAGCTTGGTCCAGGGGCCCGTACAAGAGACCCAGTACTTC	CASSLVQGPVQETQYF
TRBJ2-2	.	.	TRBV7-7	TGTGCCAGCAGCTTAAGCGAGGGATCCGGGGAGCTGTTTTTT	CASSLSEGSGELFF
TRBJ1-1	TRBD1	.	TRBV9	TGTGCCAGCAGCCTCAGGACAGGGGGGGGGAACACTGAAGCTTTCTTT	CASSLRTGGGNTEAFF
TRBJ1-3	TRBD1	.	TRBV5-1	TGCGCCAGCAGCTTGGTGCCGGGACAGGGGTTGGGGAGCTCTGGAAACACCATATATTTT	CASSLVPGQGLGSSGNTIYF
TRBJ1-1	.	.	TRBV27	TGTGCCAGCAGCCCTCAGGGAATAAACACTGAAGCTTTCTTT	CASSPQGINTEAFF
TRBJ1-3	.	.	TRBV30	TGTGCCTGGAGTGGTAAAGCCTCTGGAAACACCATATATTTT	CAWSGKASGNTIYF
TRBJ1-1	TRBD1	once	TRBV4-2	TGTGCCAGCAGCCACGACAGGGGCCGGAACACTGAAGCTTTCTTT	CASSHDRGRNTEAFF
TRBJ2-7	TRBD1	.	TRBV5-1	TGCGCCAGCAGCTTGGAGGGCAGGGGGTACGAGCAGTACTTC	CASSLEGRGYEQYF
TRBJ1-4	.	.	TRBV6-5	TGTGCCAGTTCCCGCGAGGGAACTAATGAAAAACTGTTTTTT	CASSREGTNEKLFF
TRBJ1-6	TRBD1	once	TRBV25-1	TGTGCCAGCAGGGGGGACAGGGGGCCCTCGGACCTCCACTTT	CASRGDRGPSDLHF